This T cell receptor beta chain appears in the sequencing data of a study of blood T cell repertoires in COVID-19. Turning to the study itself: Samples representing acute and convalescent COVID-19 were sourced from the United States, Italy and Spain. Nucleic acid was either cDNA or gDNA, and it came from T cells, B-cell-depleted T cells, or PBMCs.

Trimming stripped 4 bases from V and 0 bases from J, with 13 bases between. This CDR3 contains 17 residues. The germline CDR1 and CDR2 sequences are LGHDT and YNNKEL (reference sequence). Original handling: Quantification of nucleated cells was approximated via reference gene primer amplification. TCRdb's table, derived via immunoSEQ multiplex PCR, lists solely in-frame clones and lacks some. Clone size and the V and J calls come from that table; the DNA yielded D and trimming. This sample yields under 300,000 clones, of which 89% are seen a single time; 2% to 2.5% belongs to the top ten. This chain links TRBV3-1 (or the pseudogene TRBV3-2) with TRBJ2-6; TRBD1 might be the D (5 bases). Sequenced input: peripheral blood. This TCR was recovered from a man between 50 and 59 years old with acute or convalescent COVID-19. CDR3 sequence: CASSLGRASSGANVLTF. The CDR3 bases are TGTGCCAGCAGCCTTGGCAGGGCTAGCTCTGGGGCCAACGTCCTGACTTTC.